These 30 T cell receptor beta chains were sequenced from one sample in a study of T cell responses to AZD1222 COVID-19 vaccine. Profiling relied on immunoSEQ multiplex PCR, and the TCRdb table lists in-frame clones only, not all of them. Among roughly 130,000 clones listed, roughly 94% were seen once. The sequencing used peripheral blood, collected on day 0 of AZD1222 vaccination. These TCRs come from an adult in good health.

The CDR3 loop reads CASSQVGTGQETQYF. The CDR3 DNA sequence: TGCGCCAGCAGCCAGGTAGGGACCGGACAGGAGACCCAGTACTTC. This chain connects TRBV5-1 to TRBJ2-5, with D perhaps matching TRBD1 (6 bases). Germline values: CDR1 SGHRS, CDR2 YFSETQ. The V gene lost 4 bases and the J gene lost 5 bases, with 18 bases spanning the gap. The CDR3 is made up of 15 amino acids.

The rearrangement uses TRBV4-1 and TRBJ2-7; D not certain. The CDR3 loop spans 13 amino acids. V was pared by 1 base and J by 3 bases, with 7 bases between. Germline loops: CDR1 MGHRA, CDR2 YSYEKL. The CDR3 protein is CASSQGSNYEQYF. CDR3 coding DNA: TGCGCCAGCAGCCAAGGCTCAAACTACGAGCAGTACTTC.

This clone appeared a few times. The chain is built from TRBV30 and TRBJ2-7; TRBD1 matches 8 bases. Germline CDR1 reads GTSNPN; CDR2 reads SVGIG (reference sequence). This CDR3 is 14 amino acids long. Germline trimming cut 2 bases from V and 3 bases from J; bases unmatched to any gene: 6. The DNA of the CDR3 is TGTGCCTGGAGTACCGGGACAGGTATCTACGAGCAGTACTTC. It is translated as CAWSTGTGIYEQYF.

This chain links TRBV5-1 with TRBJ1-5; tentative D call: TRBD1 (6 bases). Germline CDR1 reads SGHRS; CDR2 reads YFSETQ. This CDR3 comprises 16 residues. With 0 bases removed from V and 2 bases from J, the gap between germline ends came to 12 bases. The CDR3 loop is CASSLDPEGGNQPQHF. The CDR3 DNA follows: TGCGCCAGCAGCTTGGATCCCGAGGGGGGCAATCAGCCCCAGCATTTT. Drawing the rest from reference TRBV5-1 and TRBJ1-5, the complete variable domain is KAGVTQTPRYLIKTRGQQVTLSCSPISGHRSVSWYQQTPGQGLQFLFEYFSETQRNKGNFPGRFSGRQFSNSRSEMNVSTLELGDSALYLCASSLDPEGGNQPQHFGDGTRLSIL.

The gene calls are TRBV18 and TRBJ2-1, with D perhaps TRBD2 (6 bases). The germline CDR1 and CDR2 sequences are KGHSH and LQKENI. The CDR3 sequence is 15 residues long. The ends were cut back, 4 bases at V and 5 bases at J, with 15 bases in the middle. The CDR3 is CASSRTTPANNEQFF. The CDR3 region has the DNA TGTGCCAGCTCACGGACTACACCTGCTAACAATGAGCAGTTCTTC.

The chain carries TRBV7-9 and TRBJ2-1, with D hard to call. Looked up from germline, CDR1 is SEHNR and CDR2 is FQNEAQ (reference sequence). Trimming cost V 1 base and J 5 bases, with 9 bases left between them. This CDR3 comprises 14 residues. The CDR3 protein is CASSLGTPHNEQFF. The CDR3 DNA reads as TGTGCCAGCAGCTTAGGGACGCCCCACAATGAGCAGTTCTTC.

The chain joins TRBV18 to TRBJ2-7; 7 bases agree with TRBD1. This CDR3 contains 14 residues. The germline V gene encodes CDR1 KGHSH and CDR2 LQKENI. Trimming at V came to 6 bases and at J to 1 base, leaving 6 bases not matched to a gene. CDR3 residues: CASSSDRLSYEQYF. The CDR3 DNA is TGTGCCAGCTCGTCGGACAGGCTGTCCTACGAGCAGTACTTC.

The chain uses TRBV3-1 (or the pseudogene TRBV3-2) and TRBJ2-1; D gene unclear. The CDR3 contains 11 residues. V was clipped by 4 bases and J by 5 bases, with 3 bases between them. Germline V gene data show CDR1 as LGHDT and CDR2 as YNNKEL (reference sequence). The CDR3 DNA is TGTGCCAGCAGCCTTAACAATGAGCAGTTCTTC. Its translation: CASSLNNEQFF.

The chain links TRBV7-2 to TRBJ2-7, with D unclear. The germline gives CDR1 SGHTA, CDR2 FQGNSA. The CDR3 totals 11 residues. V gave up 1 base and J gave up 5 bases, with 3 bases separating them. CDR3 coding DNA: TGTGCCAGCAGCTTAGTCCACGAGCAGTACTTC. Translation gives CASSLVHEQYF.

The CDR3 is CASSGGTPNTGELFF. The CDR3 nucleotides read TGCGCCAGCAGCGGTGGGACTCCTAACACCGGGGAGCTGTTTTTT. The chain is built from TRBV5-1 and TRBJ2-2, with D tentatively TRBD2 (6 bases). V was clipped by 4 bases and J by 2 bases, with 12 bases between them. The CDR3 covers 15 residues. Germline V lookup: CDR1 SGHRS, CDR2 YFSETQ.

The chain employs TRBV7-7 and TRBJ1-6; tentative D call: TRBD1 (5 bases). The CDR3 consists of 15 residues. V shed 1 base and J shed 6 bases, with 10 bases lying between them. CDR1 is SSHAT, CDR2 FNYEAQ, per germline (reference sequence). Here the CDR3 DNA reads TGTGCCAGCAGCTTAGATGTCGGGGGTAATTCACCCCTCCACTTT. This codes for CASSLDVGGNSPLHF.

The gene calls are TRBV7-2 and TRBJ1-4; 7 bases align to TRBD1. The trim removed 4 bases at V and 3 bases at J, leaving 5 bases unmatched. The CDR3 covers 15 residues. Germline V CDR1 and CDR2: SGHTA, FQGNSA. The CDR3 spells CASSSQQGSNEKLFF. In DNA, the CDR3 is TGTGCCAGCAGCTCCCAACAGGGGTCTAATGAAAAACTGTTTTTT.

The chain links TRBV10-3 to TRBJ1-5; unclear D gene. CDR3 length: 12 amino acids. Trimming took off 3 bases at V and 5 bases at J, with 5 bases between the two ends. Germline V lookup: CDR1 ENHRY, CDR2 SYGVKD. The CDR3 loop reads CAISDIDQPQHF. Written as DNA, the CDR3 is TGTGCCATCAGTGATATTGATCAGCCCCAGCATTTT.

J is TRBJ2-2 and V is TRBV9, with TRBD1 matching over 10 bases. Germline trimming cut 7 bases from V and 4 bases from J; bases unmatched to any gene: 4. Germline-derived CDR1 and CDR2 are SGDLS and YYNGEE. CDR3 length: 14 amino acids. The CDR3 DNA follows: TGTGCCAGCTCCAGGACAGGGGGCACCGGGGAGCTGTTTTTT. This sequence encodes CASSRTGGTGELFF.

The CDR3 coding sequence is TGTGCCAGCAGCTCGCAGGGGGCCCGCACAGATACGCAGTATTTT. Translating it yields CASSSQGARTDTQYF. The chain links TRBV7-2 to TRBJ2-3; 8 bases agree with TRBD1. Germline CDR1 is SGHTA and CDR2 is FQGNSA. CDR3 length: 15 amino acids. Trimming cost V 4 bases and J 1 base; bases outside gene matches: 4.

The chain uses TRBV6-2 or TRBV6-3 and TRBJ2-1; unclear D gene. This CDR3 comprises 15 residues. Per the germline V gene, CDR1 is MNHEY and CDR2 is SVGEGT. Trimming took off 5 bases at V and 1 base at J, with 12 bases between the two ends. The CDR3 reads CASSPDDPSYNEQFF. In DNA form, the CDR3 reads TGTGCCAGCAGTCCCGATGACCCGTCCTACAATGAGCAGTTCTTC.

This chain connects TRBV28 to TRBJ1-1; D ambiguous. Germline CDR1 MDHEN, CDR2 SYDVKM. Trimming took off 6 bases at V and 3 bases at J, with 20 bases between the two ends. The CDR3 runs to 16 residues. The CDR3 spells CASSLTWRQEDTEAFF. In DNA form, the CDR3 reads TGTGCCAGCAGCCTAACATGGAGGCAGGAGGACACTGAAGCTTTCTTT. The whole variable domain, remainder taken from reference TRBV28 and TRBJ1-1, is DVKVTQSSRYLVKRTGEKVFLECVQDMDHENMFWYRQDPGLGLRLIYFSYDVKMKEKGDIPEGYSVSREKKERFSLILESASTNQTSMYLCASSLTWRQEDTEAFFGQGTRLTVV.

The rearrangement joins TRBV2 to TRBJ2-3; 9 bases align to TRBD2. The CDR3 contains 13 residues. Germline CDR1 and CDR2: SNHLY and FYNNEI. With 6 bases clipped from V and 6 bases from J, the junction kept 4 bases outside the gene matches. CDR3 loop: CASRDSGSDTQYF. The CDR3 DNA sequence: TGTGCCAGCAGAGATAGCGGGAGTGATACGCAGTATTTT.

The chain is built from TRBV15 and TRBJ1-4; D remains ambiguous. V was trimmed by 0 bases and J by 7 bases, leaving 9 bases between them. The CDR3 contains 14 residues. CDR1 and CDR2 (germline): LNHNV, YYDKDF (reference sequence). The CDR3 DNA follows: TGTGCCACCAGCAGAGATCCGGACGGTGAAAAACTGTTTTTT. It yields the protein CATSRDPDGEKLFF.

The chain uses TRBV7-6 and TRBJ1-3; D remains ambiguous. V was cut by 1 base and J by 4 bases, with 17 bases left in between. The germline V gene encodes CDR1 SGHVS and CDR2 FNYEAQ. The CDR3 covers 17 residues. CDR3 nucleotide sequence: TGTGCCAGCAGCTTAGAACCGCGTCTCGCCCCCGGAAACACCATATATTTT. Encoded protein: CASSLEPRLAPGNTIYF.

The V call is TRBV20-1, the J call TRBJ2-7; D remains unclear. This CDR3 is built from 9 residues. CDR1 is DFQATT and CDR2 is SNEGSKA in the germline V gene (reference sequence). CDR3 residues: CRTYYEQYF. The CDR3 bases are TGCAGGACCTACTACGAGCAGTACTTC.

V usage is TRBV27 and J usage is TRBJ2-7; the match to TRBD2 covers 9 bases. The CDR3 spans 15 residues. V dropped 6 bases and J dropped 3; count of bases not matched to a gene: 9. The V gene's germline CDR1 is MNHEY and CDR2 SMNVEV (reference sequence). As DNA, the CDR3 is TGTGCCAGCAGCCCTAGCGGGAATCTATACTACGAGCAGTACTTC. Its protein is CASSPSGNLYYEQYF.

V and J are TRBV24-1 and TRBJ2-6, with TRBD1 identical over 7 bases. Looked up from germline, CDR1 is KGHDR and CDR2 is SFDVKD. With V trimmed by 6 bases and J by 2 bases, 9 bases remained unmatched. This CDR3 is 17 amino acids long. The CDR3 loop reads CATSHRQGTAGANVLTF. DNA of the CDR3: TGTGCCACCAGTCACCGACAGGGTACAGCTGGGGCCAACGTCCTGACTTTC.

The V gene is TRBV28, the J gene TRBJ1-5; 12 bases match TRBD1. J gave up 6 bases and V 7 bases, and 10 bases lay outside the gene matches. This CDR3 comprises 16 residues. Germline V gene lookup returns CDR1 MDHEN and CDR2 SYDVKM. The CDR3 sequence: CASIEPGQGAVQPQHF. The DNA for the CDR3 is TGTGCCAGCATCGAACCGGGACAGGGGGCCGTTCAGCCCCAGCATTTT.

The chain has TRBV5-5 and TRBJ2-7; D is ambiguous. V lost 0 bases, J lost 3 bases, and 4 bases lay in between. CDR1 is SGHKS and CDR2 is YYEKEE in the germline V gene (reference sequence). This CDR3 comprises 12 residues. The CDR3 DNA follows: TGTGCCAGCAGCTTGGTTTTCTACGAGCAGTACTTC. Translation gives CASSLVFYEQYF. Variable domain in full (rest from reference TRBV5-5 and TRBJ2-7): DAGVTQSPTHLIKTRGQQVTLRCSPISGHKSVSWYQQVLGQGPQFIFQYYEKEERGRGNFPDRFSARQFPNYSSELNVNALLLGDSALYLCASSLVFYEQYFGPGTRLTVT.

This clone has a single count. V gene TRBV18 combines with J gene TRBJ2-7; 8 nucleotides match TRBD1. V lost 5 bases, J lost 5 bases, and 8 bases stayed unmatched. The CDR3 consists of 14 residues. In germline, CDR1 is KGHSH, CDR2 LQKENI. The DNA for the CDR3 is TGTGCCAGCTCAGTAACCAGGGGGCCCCACGAGCAGTACTTC. Translation gives CASSVTRGPHEQYF.

This chain connects TRBV5-1 to TRBJ2-3; 13 bases are a match to TRBD2. With 3 bases clipped from V and 0 bases from J, the junction kept 4 bases outside the gene matches. The CDR3 loop spans 17 amino acids. The germline CDR1 and CDR2 sequences are SGHRS and YFSETQ. The CDR3: CASSSGTSGTSTDTQYF. The CDR3 DNA follows: TGCGCCAGCAGCTCCGGGACTAGCGGGACTAGCACAGATACGCAGTATTTT.

V and J are TRBV12-1 and TRBJ1-2; TRBD1 was called by the table and not checked on the DNA. TRBV12-1 constitutes a pseudogene. CDR3 length equals 14 residues. The CDR3 loop is CASSASRGNYGYTF. The CDR3 DNA follows: TGTGCCAGCAGCGCCTCCAGGGGTAACTATGGCTACACCTTC.

This chain connects TRBV28 to TRBJ2-7; 7 bases map to TRBD2. Per germline, CDR1 MDHEN and CDR2 SYDVKM. The CDR3 has 15 residues. V was clipped by 2 bases and J by 4 bases; unmatched bases: 8. In DNA, the CDR3 is TGTGCCAGCAGTTTAGGCCGGGACTACAAATACGAGCAGTACTTC. Protein sequence: CASSLGRDYKYEQYF. Drawing the rest from reference TRBV28 and TRBJ2-7, the complete variable domain is DVKVTQSSRYLVKRTGEKVFLECVQDMDHENMFWYRQDPGLGLRLIYFSYDVKMKEKGDIPEGYSVSREKKERFSLILESASTNQTSMYLCASSLGRDYKYEQYFGPGTRLTVT.

This clone was observed a handful of times. V usage is TRBV7-8 and J usage is TRBJ2-3; D not resolved. The CDR3 consists of 16 residues. Germline V gene lookup returns CDR1 SGHVS and CDR2 FQNEAQ. V lost 2 bases, J lost 2 bases, and 14 bases lay in between. For the CDR3, the DNA is TGTGCCAGCAGCTTATCCCACTGGTTTGCCACAGATACGCAGTATTTT. Its translation is CASSLSHWFATDTQYF. The full variable domain, its missing parts supplied by reference TRBV7-8 and TRBJ2-3, is GAGVSQSPRYKVAKRGQDVALRCDPISGHVSLFWYQQALGQGPEFLTYFQNEAQLDKSGLPSDRFFAERPEGSVSTLKIQRTQQEDSAVYLCASSLSHWFATDTQYFGPGTRLTVL.